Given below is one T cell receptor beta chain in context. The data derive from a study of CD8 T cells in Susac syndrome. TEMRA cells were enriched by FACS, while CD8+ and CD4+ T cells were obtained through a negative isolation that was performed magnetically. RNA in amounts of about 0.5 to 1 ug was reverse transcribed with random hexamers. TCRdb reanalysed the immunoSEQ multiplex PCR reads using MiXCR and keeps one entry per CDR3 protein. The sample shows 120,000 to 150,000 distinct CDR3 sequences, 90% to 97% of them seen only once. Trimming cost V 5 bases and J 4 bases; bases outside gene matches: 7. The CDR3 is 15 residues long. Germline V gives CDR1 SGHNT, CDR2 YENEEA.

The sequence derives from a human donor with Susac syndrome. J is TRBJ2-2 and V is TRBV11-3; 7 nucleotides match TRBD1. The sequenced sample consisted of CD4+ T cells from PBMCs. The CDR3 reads CASSPGGEGTGELFF. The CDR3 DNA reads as TGTGCCAGCAGCCCAGGGGGTGAGGGCACCGGGGAGCTGTTTTTT.